These 8 T cell receptor beta chains were sequenced from one sample in a study of molecular identifiers for immune sequencing clone quantification. TCRdb reprocessed the PCR reads via MiXCR and lists one record per CDR3 protein. The data hold 250,000 to 350,000 distinct CDR3 sequences, with about 22% observed a single time. The specimen was naive CD8+ T cells from blood, with Jurkat cell RNA spiked in. The sample's subset: FACS-sorted CD8+CD4-CCR7+CD45RA+ naive T cells. The receptors shown here come from a human donor in good health. Some libraries in this study had Jurkat cell RNA spiked in.

This clonotype occurred a few times. The chain has TRBV4-3 and TRBJ1-1; D is ambiguous. Germline V gives CDR1 LGHNA, CDR2 YSLEER. The CDR3 is made up of 14 amino acids. Trimming stripped 4 bases from V and 2 bases from J, with 11 bases between. The CDR3 sequence: CASSPTGANTEAFF. DNA of the CDR3: TGCGCCAGCAGCCCCACGGGAGCTAACACTGAAGCTTTCTTT.

This clonotype has a count of ten or more. The chain links TRBV14 to TRBJ2-5; D gene ambiguous. The CDR3 contains 14 residues. V was pared by 4 bases and J by 0 bases, with 9 bases between. Germline lookup yields CDR1 SGHDN and CDR2 FVKESK. CDR3 sequence (DNA): TGTGCCAGCAGCCCTGTTATGTACCAAGAGACCCAGTACTTC. It codes for CASSPVMYQETQYF.

This clonotype showed up just a few times. The CDR3: CASSQGQGLRYGYTF. CDR3 nucleotide sequence: TGCGCCAGCAGCCAAGGTCAGGGGCTACGCTATGGCTACACCTTC. The chain uses TRBV4-3 and TRBJ1-2; the D gene is possibly TRBD1 (6 bases). V lost 1 base to trimming and J lost 4 bases, with 13 bases between them. This CDR3 has 15 amino acids. The germline V gene has CDR1 LGHNA and CDR2 YSLEER.

At least ten counts were recorded for this clonotype. The chain has TRBV19 and TRBJ2-3; D remains ambiguous. V was trimmed by 5 bases and J by 6 bases, leaving 15 bases between them. The germline CDR1 and CDR2 sequences are LNHDA and SQIVND (reference sequence). CDR3 length equals 14 residues. As DNA, the CDR3 is TGTGCCAGTAGTGTAACGATCCGCCGGGATACGCAGTATTTT. This gives the protein CASSVTIRRDTQYF.

This clonotype turned up a few times. A much larger clone differs by one base, so this may be a read error. This rearrangement joins TRBV24-1 to TRBJ2-2; weak D call: TRBD2 (5 bases). Germline CDR1 KGHDR, CDR2 SFDVKD. This CDR3 comprises 14 residues. The CDR3: CATSDLAIDGEPFF. CDR3 DNA: TGTGCCACCAGTGACCTGGCGATAGACGGGGAGCCGTTTTTT.

This clonotype was seen only a few times. The chain uses TRBV4-3 and TRBJ2-1; D might be TRBD1 (5 bases). Germline loops: CDR1 LGHNA, CDR2 YSLEER. The CDR3 is 17 residues long. V lost 2 bases, J lost 6 bases, and 20 bases lay in between. The CDR3 is CASSQTTASIPGNEQFF. CDR3 coding DNA: TGCGCCAGCAGCCAAACGACAGCGTCGATCCCCGGCAATGAGCAGTTCTTC.

This clonotype was counted at least ten times. This chain uses TRBV6-5 with TRBJ2-5; D ambiguous. Germline assignment: CDR1 MNHEY and CDR2 SVGAGI. The CDR3 is 15 amino acids. Trimming left V 5 bases short and J 0 bases short, with 13 bases between. This CDR3 is CASSPYSSYQETQYF. CDR3 coding DNA: TGTGCCAGCAGTCCGTATTCAAGCTACCAAGAGACCCAGTACTTC.

This clonotype was observed at least ten times. The V call is TRBV6-6, the J call TRBJ2-7, with D tentatively TRBD1 (5 bases). The V end lost 6 bases, the J end lost 1 base, and 22 bases lay between the germline ends. The germline V gene has CDR1 MNHNY and CDR2 SVGAGI (reference sequence). The CDR3 runs 17 residues. Here the CDR3 DNA reads TGTGCCAGCAGAACCACCAGGGCCTCGCCAGGATCCTACGAGCAGTACTTC. This gives the protein CASRTTRASPGSYEQYF.